The next 32 T cell receptor beta chains were all read from a single sample in a study of cytomegalovirus exposure and HLA in healthy donors. 13 Jbeta primers and 60 Vbeta primers were used for the PCR. TCRdb's copy holds only in-frame clones and misses some; the assay was immunoSEQ multiplex PCR. In all, the sample yields 140,000 to 150,000 clones. Material for sequencing was PBMCs. All receptors come from a male donor in good health and CMV-seronegative.

The chain carries TRBV10-3 and TRBJ1-1; 8 bases map to TRBD1. CDR3 size: 14 residues. In germline, CDR1 is ENHRY, CDR2 SYGVKD. J gave up 5 bases and V 5 bases, and 7 bases lay outside the gene matches. The CDR3 sequence is CAISSGQGSTEAFF. The DNA of the CDR3 is TGTGCCATCAGTTCAGGACAGGGTTCGACTGAAGCTTTCTTT.

The J gene is TRBJ1-6, the V gene TRBV28, with 7 bases fitting TRBD1. Germline CDR1 and CDR2: MDHEN and SYDVKM. Unmatched junction bases numbered 2, after V lost 3 bases and J lost 9 bases. The CDR3 is 13 residues long. The CDR3: CASSLNRGSPLHF. CDR3 nucleotide sequence: TGTGCCAGCAGTTTGAACAGGGGTTCACCCCTCCACTTT.

The chain combines TRBV6-6 with TRBJ2-2; D possibly corresponds to TRBD2 (6 bases). This CDR3 contains 15 residues. Germline CDR1 MNHNY, CDR2 SVGAGI (reference sequence). Trimming took 3 bases from V and 1 from J, leaving 9 bases between them. CDR3 sequence: CASSYRGGNTGELFF. CDR3 coding DNA: TGTGCCAGCAGTTATCGGGGAGGGAACACCGGGGAGCTGTTTTTT.

The chain has TRBV5-1 and TRBJ2-2; TRBD2 might be the D (6 bases). Per germline, CDR1 SGHRS and CDR2 YFSETQ. V was trimmed by 4 bases and J by 4 bases, leaving 14 bases between them. The CDR3 spans 15 residues. The CDR3 region is CASSITGTGTGELFF. The CDR3 region has the DNA TGCGCCAGCAGCATAACCGGGACTGGCACCGGGGAGCTGTTTTTT.

This chain joins TRBV2 and TRBJ1-4, with a tentative D call TRBD1 (6 bases). CDR1 is SNHLY and CDR2 is FYNNEI in the germline V gene. The CDR3 loop spans 14 amino acids. V was trimmed by 8 bases and J by 8 bases, leaving 18 bases between them. CDR3 in DNA: TGTGCCAGCTCACTCCGGGACAAAGGCGAAAAACTGTTTTTT. Protein: CASSLRDKGEKLFF.

The chain couples TRBV7-9 to TRBJ1-2; D ambiguous. Germline CDR1 and CDR2: SEHNR and FQNEAQ (reference sequence). The length of the CDR3 is 15 residues. The ends were cut back, 5 bases at V and 5 bases at J, with 18 bases in the middle. This CDR3 is CASSPPGMREYGYTF. The CDR3 bases are TGTGCCAGCAGCCCACCCGGGATGAGGGAGTATGGCTACACCTTC.

The J gene is TRBJ2-2, the V gene TRBV5-1, with 8 bases aligning to TRBD1. Germline V gene lookup returns CDR1 SGHRS and CDR2 YFSETQ. V was clipped by 0 bases and J by 5 bases; unmatched bases: 6. This CDR3 region has 16 residues. CDR3 nucleotide sequence: TGCGCCAGCAGCTTGGCCGGACAGGGACGGACCGGGGAGCTGTTTTTT. It encodes CASSLAGQGRTGELFF.

V and J are TRBV6-5 and TRBJ2-2, with TRBD1 matching over 8 bases. Trimming took 8 bases from V and 1 from J; bases not matched to a gene: 3. Per the germline V gene, CDR1 is MNHEY and CDR2 is SVGAGI. The CDR3 runs to 14 residues. The DNA for the CDR3 is TGTGCCAGCGGCGGGACAGGGAACACCGGGGAGCTGTTTTTT. As protein: CASGGTGNTGELFF.

The chain has TRBV6-5 and TRBJ1-2; maybe TRBD1 (5 bases). V dropped 5 bases and J dropped 1 base, with 8 bases sitting between them. Germline loops: CDR1 MNHEY, CDR2 SVGAGI. The CDR3 loop spans 13 amino acids. CDR3 loop: CASSLRVNYGYTF. CDR3 bases: TGTGCCAGCAGTCTCAGGGTTAACTATGGCTACACCTTC.

The chain joins TRBV9 to TRBJ2-2; D gene ambiguous. The CDR3 loop spans 14 amino acids. Looked up from germline, CDR1 is SGDLS and CDR2 is YYNGEE. Trimming removed 0 bases at V and 6 bases at J, with 9 bases between. The CDR3 loop reads CASSVAAQPGELFF. The DNA of the CDR3 is TGTGCCAGCAGCGTAGCGGCACAGCCCGGGGAGCTGTTTTTT. Using reference TRBV9 and TRBJ2-2 for the parts outside the CDR3, the full variable domain is DSGVTQTPKHLITATGQRVTLRCSPRSGDLSVYWYQQSLDQGLQFLIQYYNGEERAKGNILERFSAQQFPDLHSELNLSSLELGDSALYFCASSVAAQPGELFFGEGSRLTVL.

The chain has TRBV7-9 and TRBJ2-5, with a possible D match to TRBD2 (5 bases). V was shortened by 1 base and J by 5 bases, with 14 bases between the two germline ends. The CDR3 sequence is 15 residues long. CDR1 and CDR2 (germline): SEHNR, FQNEAQ (reference sequence). CDR3 DNA sequence: TGTGCCAGCAGCTTAGGGAGAACGGGATCGGAGACCCAGTACTTC. Translating gives CASSLGRTGSETQYF.

The chain joins TRBV27 to TRBJ2-2; D may be TRBD1 (6 bases). Deletions cut 0 bases from V and 4 bases from J, with 9 bases between. CDR1 is MNHEY, CDR2 SMNVEV, per germline (reference sequence). The CDR3 has 15 amino acids. The CDR3 coding sequence is TGTGCCAGCAGTTTATCGCAGGGGCGCACCGGGGAGCTGTTTTTT. This translates into CASSLSQGRTGELFF.

The genes are TRBV18 and TRBJ1-1; the D is unclear. The germline CDR1 and CDR2 sequences are KGHSH and LQKENI. CDR3 length: 14 amino acids. V was cut by 2 bases and J by 1 base, with 8 bases left in between. The CDR3 coding sequence is TGTGCCAGCTCACCAGTTAGCGCGAACACTGAAGCTTTCTTT. Residues: CASSPVSANTEAFF.

The chain couples TRBV19 to TRBJ1-1; 9 bases match TRBD1. This CDR3 region has 16 residues. CDR1 and CDR2 from the germline V gene are LNHDA and SQIVND (reference sequence). Trimming took 3 bases from V and 2 from J; bases not matched to a gene: 7. This chain's CDR3 is CASSIEQGAINTEAFF. DNA of the CDR3: TGTGCCAGTAGTATTGAACAGGGGGCGATCAACACTGAAGCTTTCTTT.

The chain recombines TRBV9 with TRBJ2-7, with no clear D. Per germline, CDR1 SGDLS and CDR2 YYNGEE. The V and J ends lost 0 bases and 4 bases respectively, with 8 bases between them. This CDR3 contains 13 residues. For the CDR3, the DNA is TGTGCCAGCAGCGTAGGTTCCCGGTACGAGCAGTACTTC. Translating it yields CASSVGSRYEQYF.

The chain carries TRBV5-6 and TRBJ2-5; unclear D gene. The CDR3 is 11 residues long. The germline V gene encodes CDR1 SGHDT and CDR2 YYEEEE. Trimming stripped 2 bases from V and 3 bases from J, with 2 bases between. The CDR3: CASSFKETQYF. In DNA, the CDR3 is TGTGCCAGCAGCTTTAAAGAGACCCAGTACTTC.

The chain joins TRBV20-1 to TRBJ2-3; unclear D gene. The CDR3 is made up of 11 amino acids. Looked up from germline, CDR1 is DFQATT and CDR2 is SNEGSKA (reference sequence). Trimming stripped 8 bases from V and 2 bases from J, with 8 bases between. The DNA for the CDR3 is TGCAGTTCGCGCAACACAGATACGCAGTATTTT. As protein: CSSRNTDTQYF.

The rearrangement uses TRBV7-9 and TRBJ1-5; no clear D. Trimming stripped 1 base from V and 4 bases from J, with 5 bases between. This CDR3 is 13 amino acids long. Per the germline V gene, CDR1 is SEHNR and CDR2 is FQNEAQ (reference sequence). The CDR3 DNA reads as TGTGCCAGCAGCTTAGAGGAGAATCAGCCCCAGCATTTT. It yields the protein CASSLEENQPQHF.

The CDR3 is CASSEAGGILQPQHF. The CDR3 DNA is TGTGCCAGCAGTGAAGCTGGGGGCATCCTGCAACCCCAGCATTTT. The chain couples TRBV6-1 to TRBJ1-5, with D tentatively TRBD1 (6 bases). There are 15 residues in the CDR3. Between the trimmed V and J ends, which lost 0 bases and 10 bases, there was a span of 16 bases. Per the germline V gene, CDR1 is MNHNS and CDR2 is SASEGT.

This chain connects TRBV6-1 to TRBJ1-2; 7 nucleotides match TRBD1. The CDR3 covers 15 residues. The V segment lost 5 bases and the J segment 2 bases; nucleotides outside the gene matches: 8. Per germline, CDR1 MNHNS and CDR2 SASEGT. DNA of the CDR3: TGTGCCAGCAGTTTAGAGGGGGCTTGGAACTATGGCTACACCTTC. Translation: CASSLEGAWNYGYTF.

The chain joins TRBV29-1 to TRBJ2-3, with D perhaps TRBD2 (6 bases). V was shortened by 5 bases and J by 0 bases, with 15 bases between the two germline ends. Germline CDR1 SQVTM, CDR2 ANQGSEA. This CDR3 is 15 amino acids long. Written as DNA, the CDR3 is TGCAGCGTTACCATTAGCGGAACTAGCACAGATACGCAGTATTTT. This translates into CSVTISGTSTDTQYF.

This rearrangement joins TRBV6-5 to TRBJ1-1, with a possible D match to TRBD1 (6 bases). The CDR3 consists of 14 residues. Germline V gives CDR1 MNHEY, CDR2 SVGAGI. Trimming stripped 3 bases from V and 3 bases from J, with 11 bases between. The CDR3, as DNA: TGTGCCAGCAGTTATTATACAGGGCACACTGAAGCTTTCTTT. As protein: CASSYYTGHTEAFF.

The chain carries TRBV9 and TRBJ1-4; tentatively, D is TRBD1 (5 bases). The germline V and J ends were trimmed by 4 bases and 8 bases, with 15 bases remaining between them. Per the germline V gene, CDR1 is SGDLS and CDR2 is YYNGEE. The CDR3 is 14 amino acids. The CDR3 region is CASSTGHPGEKLFF. The CDR3 DNA follows: TGTGCCAGCAGCACAGGACACCCTGGGGAAAAACTGTTTTTT.

The chain combines TRBV5-6 with TRBJ2-7; TRBD1 matches 10 bases. The germline V gene encodes CDR1 SGHDT and CDR2 YYEEEE. This CDR3 has 14 residues. Germline trimming cut 2 bases from V and 6 bases from J; bases unmatched to any gene: 5. The CDR3 here is CASSLGTGAREQYF. The CDR3 bases are TGTGCCAGCAGCTTAGGGACAGGGGCTCGCGAGCAGTACTTC.

The chain links TRBV27 to TRBJ2-7; 9 nucleotides agree with TRBD1. V shed 3 bases, J shed 6 bases, and the junction held 3 bases outside the gene matches. The CDR3 has 13 amino acids. CDR1 is MNHEY, CDR2 SMNVEV, per germline (reference sequence). CDR3 sequence reads: CASSLGQGGEQYF. The DNA of the CDR3 is TGTGCCAGCAGTTTGGGACAGGGAGGCGAGCAGTACTTC.

The chain uses TRBV27 and TRBJ1-2; no clear D. The CDR3 consists of 13 residues. Per the germline V gene, CDR1 is MNHEY and CDR2 is SMNVEV (reference sequence). Trimming stripped 6 bases from V and 8 bases from J, with 16 bases between. The CDR3 loop is CASSRGESVGYTF. The DNA for the CDR3 is TGTGCCAGCAGCCGGGGTGAGTCCGTAGGCTACACCTTC.

V gene TRBV19 combines with J gene TRBJ2-1; tentatively, D is TRBD2 (6 bases). Trimming left V 2 bases short and J 0 bases short, with 11 bases between. CDR1 and CDR2 from the germline V gene are LNHDA and SQIVND (reference sequence). The CDR3 has 16 amino acids. CDR3 loop: CASSIRAGSSYNEQFF. The CDR3 DNA reads TGTGCCAGTAGTATAAGGGCGGGGAGCTCCTACAATGAGCAGTTCTTC.

The chain has TRBV5-4 and TRBJ1-5; D is uncertain. Deletions cut 0 bases from V and 4 bases from J, with 8 bases between. The germline CDR1 and CDR2 sequences are SGHNT and YYREEE (reference sequence). CDR3 length: 14 residues. CDR3: CASSLDRGNQPQHF. For the CDR3, the DNA is TGTGCCAGCAGCTTGGACAGAGGGAATCAGCCCCAGCATTTT.

The chain employs TRBV6-5 and TRBJ1-2, with D maybe TRBD1 (5 bases). Trimming pared 8 bases from V and 4 bases from J, leaving 17 bases between. CDR3 size: 14 residues. Germline lookup yields CDR1 MNHEY and CDR2 SVGAGI. The CDR3 sequence is CASGGDGWFYGYTF. The CDR3 DNA follows: TGTGCCAGCGGGGGGGACGGCTGGTTCTATGGCTACACCTTC.

V usage is TRBV27 and J usage is TRBJ1-2; 9 bases match TRBD1. CDR1 and CDR2 (germline): MNHEY, SMNVEV (reference sequence). J was trimmed by 4 bases and V by 6 bases; bases with no gene match: 3. The CDR3 has 13 residues. CDR3 nucleotides: TGTGCCAGCAGGGACAGGGGATCCTATGGCTACACCTTC. Amino acids: CASRDRGSYGYTF.

The V and J genes are TRBV7-6 and TRBJ2-5, with D possibly matching TRBD1 (5 bases). The CDR3 has 17 residues. Trimming stripped 5 bases from V and 5 bases from J, with 24 bases between. Germline lookup yields CDR1 SGHVS and CDR2 FNYEAQ. The CDR3 DNA reads TGTGCCAGCAGCCATAGAAAGGGGTTGGGAACTGGGGAGACCCAGTACTTC. Amino acid sequence: CASSHRKGLGTGETQYF.

The chain couples TRBV5-6 to TRBJ2-5; D is uncertain. Germline V lookup: CDR1 SGHDT, CDR2 YYEEEE. The CDR3 extends over 12 amino acids. Trimming pared 1 base from V and 5 bases from J, leaving 6 bases between. The CDR3 nucleotides are TGTGCCAGCAGCTTGTTAGTGGAGACCCAGTACTTC. It yields the protein CASSLLVETQYF.